This passage covers 22 T cell receptor beta chains from one sample sequenced in a study of shared clonotypes between healthy human individuals. Clones were read by immunoSEQ multiplex PCR, and TCRdb kept only the in-frame ones, dropping some. The data show about 2.4 million clones, approximately 94% seen once. Sequencing was performed on naive CD4+ T cells from PBMCs. Subset denoted: CD45RA+ positively selected. These receptors were obtained from a man aged 18 to 29 in good health. Some clones in this sample may be carry-over from other donors' samples.

This clone was picked up a small number of times. The CDR3 nucleotides are TGTGCCAGCAGCTTAATTCGGGGACACACTGAAGCTTTCTTT. Amino acid sequence: CASSLIRGHTEAFF. The chain is built from TRBV7-3 and TRBJ1-1, with D maybe TRBD1 (5 bases). CDR1 SGHTA and CDR2 FQGTGA come from the germline V gene. The CDR3 length is 14 residues. V lost 1 base to trimming and J lost 3 bases, with 9 bases between them.

The rearrangement joins TRBV11-2 to TRBJ1-2, with 7 bases matching TRBD1. The CDR3 is 15 amino acids. CDR1 and CDR2 (germline): SGHAT, FQNNGV. With V trimmed by 5 bases and J by 8 bases, 14 bases remained unmatched. The CDR3 nucleotides read TGTGCCAGCAGCCCGGCCGGGGCAGGGGGATTCGGCTACACCTTC. It codes for CASSPAGAGGFGYTF.

Comment on this clone: This same CDR3 is encoded by further DNA sequences in the sample. This chain connects TRBV5-5 to TRBJ1-3; TRBD1 aligns across 7 bases. Per the germline V gene, CDR1 is SGHKS and CDR2 is YYEKEE (reference sequence). CDR3 size: 14 residues. V trimming: 2 bases; J trimming: 4 bases; junction bases outside the gene matches: 3. CDR3 in amino acids: CASSLGGSGNTIYF. CDR3 DNA sequence: TGTGCCAGCAGCTTAGGGGGCTCCGGAAACACCATATATTTT.

V and J are TRBV4-1 and TRBJ1-5; D unclear. This CDR3 has 14 residues. Trimming left V 0 bases short and J 5 bases short, with 8 bases between. CDR1 and CDR2 from the germline V gene are MGHRA and YSYEKL. CDR3 amino acids: CASSQDLRHQPQHF. CDR3 DNA sequence: TGCGCCAGCAGCCAAGATTTGAGGCATCAGCCCCAGCATTTT.

The CDR3 DNA follows: TGTGCCAGCAGCTTAGCACAGTTTACCGGGGAGCTGTTTTTT. It specifies CASSLAQFTGELFF. The J gene is TRBJ2-2, the V gene TRBV7-2; unclear D gene. V gave up 0 bases and J gave up 5 bases, with 7 bases separating them. Germline assignment: CDR1 SGHTA and CDR2 FQGNSA. CDR3 size: 14 residues.

The V and J genes are TRBV5-1 and TRBJ2-7; TRBD1 matches at 8 bases. With 0 bases clipped from V and 3 bases from J, the junction kept 5 bases outside the gene matches. There are 15 residues in the CDR3. Germline V gene lookup returns CDR1 SGHRS and CDR2 YFSETQ. The CDR3 bases are TGCGCCAGCAGCTTGGCTCCCGGGACAGGCTACGAGCAGTACTTC. Its translation is CASSLAPGTGYEQYF.

The chain carries TRBV7-2 and TRBJ2-1; D uncertain. The germline CDR1 and CDR2 sequences are SGHTA and FQGNSA. The length of the CDR3 is 14 residues. Trimming took off 5 bases at V and 4 bases at J, with 12 bases between the two ends. The CDR3 region is CASSLSPLYNEQFF. CDR3 DNA sequence: TGTGCCAGCAGCCTTAGCCCCCTTTACAATGAGCAGTTCTTC.

Turning to this clone: In the same sample, other DNA sequences code for this CDR3. This rearrangement joins TRBV5-1 to TRBJ2-7; D is perhaps TRBD1 or TRBD2 (5 bases each). Trimming left V 4 bases short and J 3 bases short, with 11 bases between. CDR1 is SGHRS and CDR2 is YFSETQ in the germline V gene. The CDR3 has 13 amino acids. The CDR3 DNA sequence: TGCGCCAGCAGCCCGGGACGCAGCTACGAGCAGTACTTC. Its translation: CASSPGRSYEQYF.

This chain connects TRBV10-3 to TRBJ2-5, with 10 bases aligning to TRBD1. The germline V gene encodes CDR1 ENHRY and CDR2 SYGVKD. This CDR3 is built from 14 residues. J gave up 3 bases and V 10 bases, and 8 bases lay outside the gene matches. The CDR3 bases are TGTGCCACCAGGGGACAGGGGCCGGAAGAGACCCAGTACTTC. Amino acids: CATRGQGPEETQYF.

V gene TRBV7-2 combines with J gene TRBJ1-5, with D tentatively TRBD1 (6 bases). Trimming removed 7 bases from V and 8 bases from J, with 18 bases in between. CDR3 size: 14 residues. Germline V gene lookup returns CDR1 SGHTA and CDR2 FQGNSA. CDR3 nucleotides: TGTGCCAGCAACGCCCGGGGGGGGGCGGAGCCCCAGCATTTT. Its protein is CASNARGGAEPQHF.

This clone was seen just once. Other nucleotide sequences in the sample specify the same CDR3. V gene TRBV5-1 combines with J gene TRBJ2-6; 10 bases match TRBD2. Germline V gene data show CDR1 as SGHRS and CDR2 as YFSETQ. The CDR3 sequence is 17 residues long. V was pared by 0 bases and J by 4 bases, with 4 bases of the junction left unmatched. The CDR3 protein is CASSLDLAGAGANVLTF. The DNA for the CDR3 is TGCGCCAGCAGCTTGGACCTAGCGGGAGCAGGGGCCAACGTCCTGACTTTC.

V and J are TRBV5-1 and TRBJ1-4; 8 positions match TRBD1. CDR1 SGHRS and CDR2 YFSETQ come from the germline V gene. The length of the CDR3 is 15 residues. J lost 7 bases, V lost 4 bases, and 9 bases had no gene match. In DNA form, the CDR3 reads TGCGCCAGCAGCGAGACAGGGGTCTACGGTGAAAAACTGTTTTTT. This gives the protein CASSETGVYGEKLFF.

This rearrangement joins TRBV7-9 to TRBJ2-3; 7 bases map to TRBD2. After removal of 6 bases from V and 3 bases from J, the junction contained 15 bases not matched to a gene. CDR3 length: 17 amino acids. The V gene's germline CDR1 is SEHNR and CDR2 FQNEAQ (reference sequence). Here the CDR3 reads CASSTSGGGGRTDTQYF. The CDR3 DNA reads as TGTGCCAGCAGTACCTCCGGCGGTGGCGGGAGAACAGATACGCAGTATTTT.

As concerns this clone: Other DNA sequences of this sample code for an identical CDR3. V and J are TRBV5-1 and TRBJ2-3, with D unresolved. Germline values: CDR1 SGHRS, CDR2 YFSETQ. This CDR3 comprises 13 residues. Trimming cost V 3 bases and J 0 bases, with 5 bases left between them. The CDR3 loop reads CASSYSSTDTQYF. The DNA of the CDR3 is TGCGCCAGCAGCTACTCTAGCACAGATACGCAGTATTTT.

CDR3 loop: CASTSTGADTQYF. The CDR3 DNA reads TGTGCCAGCACCTCCACAGGGGCAGATACGCAGTATTTT. The rearrangement joins TRBV6-1 to TRBJ2-3; 7 bases are shared with TRBD1. The CDR3 totals 13 residues. Germline-derived CDR1 and CDR2 are MNHNS and SASEGT. The trim removed 7 bases at V and 4 bases at J, leaving 5 bases unmatched.

This clone was counted a single time. The chain carries TRBV2 and TRBJ2-4, with D tentatively TRBD2 (6 bases). Germline CDR1 reads SNHLY; CDR2 reads FYNNEI. CDR3 length: 15 residues. Trimming cost V 2 bases and J 1 base, with 9 bases left between them. For the CDR3, the DNA is TGTGCCAGCAGTGAAATCCTAGCGGCCAAAAACATTCAGTACTTC. Amino acid sequence: CASSEILAAKNIQYF.

The CDR3 nucleotides are TGTGCCAGCAGGGACACTGGGGACAGGGGGAGGGATACGCAGTATTTT. It translates to CASRDTGDRGRDTQYF. The chain is built from TRBV28 and TRBJ2-3; TRBD1 aligns across 11 bases. CDR1 MDHEN and CDR2 SYDVKM come from the germline V gene. This CDR3 is built from 16 residues. Trimming removed 6 bases from V and 6 bases from J; junction bases left unmatched: 11.

The chain recombines TRBV4-1 with TRBJ1-4; maybe TRBD1 (5 bases). Germline V gives CDR1 MGHRA, CDR2 YSYEKL. V lost 0 bases to trimming and J lost 6 bases, with 14 bases between them. This CDR3 is 16 amino acids long. The DNA for the CDR3 is TGCGCCAGCAGCCAAGATTCTTTGGGGGTGCATGAAAAACTGTTTTTT. Residues: CASSQDSLGVHEKLFF.

The rearrangement uses TRBV5-1 and TRBJ2-3; 12 nucleotides match TRBD1. The germline gives CDR1 SGHRS, CDR2 YFSETQ. The CDR3 has 17 amino acids. V shed 2 bases, J shed 1 base, and the junction held 5 bases outside the gene matches. The CDR3 reads CASSLPGTGGGTDTQYF. CDR3 nucleotide sequence: TGCGCCAGCAGCTTACCCGGGACAGGGGGCGGCACAGATACGCAGTATTTT.

This clone was observed a single time. This sequence joins TRBV27 and TRBJ2-3; unclear D gene. The ends were cut back, 2 bases at V and 3 bases at J, with 18 bases in the middle. Germline CDR1 MNHEY, CDR2 SMNVEV (reference sequence). The CDR3 length is 17 residues. DNA for the CDR3: TGTGCCAGCAGTTTAAACGGCATAGAAGGTCCTACAGATACGCAGTATTTT. Translation: CASSLNGIEGPTDTQYF.

The V call is TRBV5-4, the J call TRBJ1-4; D unresolved. This CDR3 has 15 residues. V was cut by 0 bases and J by 4 bases, with 10 bases left in between. Germline loops: CDR1 SGHNT, CDR2 YYREEE (reference sequence). The CDR3 loop reads CASSLGGYGNEKLFF. CDR3 nucleotides: TGTGCCAGCAGCTTGGGGGGTTACGGTAATGAAAAACTGTTTTTT. The full variable domain, its missing parts supplied by reference TRBV5-4 and TRBJ1-4, is ETGVTQSPTHLIKTRGQQVTLRCSSQSGHNTVSWYQQALGQGPQFIFQYYREEENGRGNFPPRFSGLQFPNYSSELNVNALELDDSALYLCASSLGGYGNEKLFFGSGTQLSVL.

This clone was seen a single time. One end of the junction does not line up with germline, which may come from a read error. The CDR3 spells CATSAGDVYDYTF. The CDR3 nucleotides read TGTGCCACAAGCGCAGGGGATGTCTATGACTACACCTTC. The rearrangement uses TRBV28 and TRBJ1-2; D might be TRBD1 (6 bases). This CDR3 has 13 amino acids. CDR1 is MDHEN and CDR2 is SYDVKM in the germline V gene.